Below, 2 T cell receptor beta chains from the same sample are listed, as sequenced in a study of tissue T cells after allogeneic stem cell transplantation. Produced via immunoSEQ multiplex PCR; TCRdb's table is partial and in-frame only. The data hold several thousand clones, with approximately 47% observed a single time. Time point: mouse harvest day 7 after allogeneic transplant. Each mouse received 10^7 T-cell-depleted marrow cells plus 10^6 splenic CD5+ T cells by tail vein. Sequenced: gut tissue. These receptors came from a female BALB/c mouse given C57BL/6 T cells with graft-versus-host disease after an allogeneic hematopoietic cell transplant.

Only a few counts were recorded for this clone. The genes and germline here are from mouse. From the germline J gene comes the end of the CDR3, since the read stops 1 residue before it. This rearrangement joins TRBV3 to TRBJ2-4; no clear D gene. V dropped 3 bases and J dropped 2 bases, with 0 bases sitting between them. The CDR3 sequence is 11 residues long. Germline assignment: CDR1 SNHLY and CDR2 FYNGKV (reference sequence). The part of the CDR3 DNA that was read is TGTGCCAGCAGCTTTCAAAACACCTTGTAC. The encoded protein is CASSFQNTLY. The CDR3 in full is CASSFQNTLYF.

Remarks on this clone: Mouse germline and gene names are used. The CDR3 region is CAWSLRTGGNTEVFF. CDR3 DNA (partial): TGTGCCTGGAGTCTCCGGACAGGGGGGAACACAGAAGTCTTC. The chain carries TRBV31 and TRBJ1-1; the match to TRBD1 covers 10 bases. The observed sequence ends 1 residue before the CDR3 terminus, with the missing tail filled in from the germline J gene. Looked up from germline, CDR1 is GKSSPN and CDR2 is SITVG. This CDR3 contains 15 residues. Losses at the gene ends were 0 bases for V and 1 base for J; bases not matched to a gene: 2.